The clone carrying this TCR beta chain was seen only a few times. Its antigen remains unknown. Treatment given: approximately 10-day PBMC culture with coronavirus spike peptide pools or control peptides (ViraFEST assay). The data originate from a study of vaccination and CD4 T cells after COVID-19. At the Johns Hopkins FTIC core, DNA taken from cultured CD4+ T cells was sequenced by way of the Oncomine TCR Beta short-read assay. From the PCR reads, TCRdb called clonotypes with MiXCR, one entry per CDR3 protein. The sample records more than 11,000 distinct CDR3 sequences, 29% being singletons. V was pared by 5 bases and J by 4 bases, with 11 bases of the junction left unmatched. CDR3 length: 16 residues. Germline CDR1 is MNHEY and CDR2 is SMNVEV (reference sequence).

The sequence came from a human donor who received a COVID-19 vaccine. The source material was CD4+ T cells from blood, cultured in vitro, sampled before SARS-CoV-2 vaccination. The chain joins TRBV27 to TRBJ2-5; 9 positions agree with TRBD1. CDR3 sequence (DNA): TGTGCCAGCAGTCCCTCCTCGACAGGGGGGAGAGAGACCCAGTACTTC. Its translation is CASSPSSTGGRETQYF.